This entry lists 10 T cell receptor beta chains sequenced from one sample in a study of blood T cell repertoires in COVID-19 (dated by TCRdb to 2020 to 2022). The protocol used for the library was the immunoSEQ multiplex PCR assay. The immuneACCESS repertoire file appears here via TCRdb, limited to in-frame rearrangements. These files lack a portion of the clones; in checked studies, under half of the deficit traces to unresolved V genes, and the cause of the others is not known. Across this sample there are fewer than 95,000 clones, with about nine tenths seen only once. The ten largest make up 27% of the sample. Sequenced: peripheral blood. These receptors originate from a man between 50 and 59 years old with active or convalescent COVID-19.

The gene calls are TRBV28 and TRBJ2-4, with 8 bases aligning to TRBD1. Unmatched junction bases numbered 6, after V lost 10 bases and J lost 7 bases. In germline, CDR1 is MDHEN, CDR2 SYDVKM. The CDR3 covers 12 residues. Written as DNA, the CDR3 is TGTGCCACCCGACAGGGGAAGAACATTCAGTACTTC. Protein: CATRQGKNIQYF.

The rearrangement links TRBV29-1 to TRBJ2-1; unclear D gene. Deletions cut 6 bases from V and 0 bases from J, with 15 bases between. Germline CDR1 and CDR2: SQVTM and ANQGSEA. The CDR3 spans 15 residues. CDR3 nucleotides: TGCAGCGTACTCCTTAGTGAAAACTCCTACAATGAGCAGTTCTTC. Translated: CSVLLSENSYNEQFF.

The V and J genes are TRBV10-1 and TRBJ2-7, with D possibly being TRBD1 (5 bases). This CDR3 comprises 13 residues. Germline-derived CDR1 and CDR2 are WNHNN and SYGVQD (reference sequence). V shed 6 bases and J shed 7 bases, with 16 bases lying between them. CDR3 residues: CASSQGHAREQYF. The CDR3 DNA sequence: TGCGCCAGCAGCCAAGGACACGCCCGGGAGCAGTACTTC.

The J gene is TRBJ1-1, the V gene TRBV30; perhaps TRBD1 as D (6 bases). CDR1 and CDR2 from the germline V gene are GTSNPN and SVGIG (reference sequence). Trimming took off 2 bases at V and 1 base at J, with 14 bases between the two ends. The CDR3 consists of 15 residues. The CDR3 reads CAWSTTGHSNTEAFF. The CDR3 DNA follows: TGTGCCTGGAGTACAACGGGACACTCGAACACTGAAGCTTTCTTT.

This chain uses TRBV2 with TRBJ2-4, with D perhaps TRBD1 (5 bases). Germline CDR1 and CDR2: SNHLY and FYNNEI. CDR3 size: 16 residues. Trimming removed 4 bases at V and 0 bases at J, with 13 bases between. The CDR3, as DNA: TGTGCCAGCAGTGCCGGACAAGGCCCAGCCAAAAACATTCAGTACTTC. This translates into CASSAGQGPAKNIQYF.

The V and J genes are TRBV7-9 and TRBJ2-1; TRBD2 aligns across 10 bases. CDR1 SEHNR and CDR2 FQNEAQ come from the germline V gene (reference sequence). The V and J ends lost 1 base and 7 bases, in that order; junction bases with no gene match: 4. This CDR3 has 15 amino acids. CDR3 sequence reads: CASSLGAGGPNEQFF. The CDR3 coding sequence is TGTGCCAGCAGCTTAGGAGCGGGAGGGCCAAATGAGCAGTTCTTC. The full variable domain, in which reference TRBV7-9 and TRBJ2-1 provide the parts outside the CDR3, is DTGVSQNPRHKITKRGQNVTFRCDPISEHNRLYWYRQTLGQGPEFLTYFQNEAQLEKSRLLSDRFSAERPKGSFSTLEIQRTEQGDSAMYLCASSLGAGGPNEQFFGPGTRLTVL.

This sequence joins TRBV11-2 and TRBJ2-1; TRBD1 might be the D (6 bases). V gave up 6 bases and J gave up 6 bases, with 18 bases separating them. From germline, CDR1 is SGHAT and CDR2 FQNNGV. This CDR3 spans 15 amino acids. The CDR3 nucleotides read TGTGCCAGCAGAGACACAGGGAACGGGGTCAATGAGCAGTTCTTC. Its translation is CASRDTGNGVNEQFF.

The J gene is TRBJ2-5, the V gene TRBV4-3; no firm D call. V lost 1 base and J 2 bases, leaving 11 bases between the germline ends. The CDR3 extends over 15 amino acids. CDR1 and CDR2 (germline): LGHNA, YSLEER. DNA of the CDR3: TGCGCCAGCAGCCAAGTTTCGAGCCCTCAAGAGACCCAGTACTTC. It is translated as CASSQVSSPQETQYF.

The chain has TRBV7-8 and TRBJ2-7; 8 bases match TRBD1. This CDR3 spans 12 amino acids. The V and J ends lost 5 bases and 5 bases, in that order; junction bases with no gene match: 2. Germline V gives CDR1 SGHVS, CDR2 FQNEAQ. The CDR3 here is CASSPDRDEQYF. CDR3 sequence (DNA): TGTGCCAGCAGCCCGGACAGGGACGAGCAGTACTTC.

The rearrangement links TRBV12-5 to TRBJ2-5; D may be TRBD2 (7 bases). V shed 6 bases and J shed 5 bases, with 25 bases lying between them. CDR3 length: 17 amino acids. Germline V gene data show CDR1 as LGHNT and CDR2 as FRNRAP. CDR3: CASGPGERGAGWETQYF. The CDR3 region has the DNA TGTGCTAGTGGGCCGGGCGAACGGGGGGCCGGCTGGGAGACCCAGTACTTC.